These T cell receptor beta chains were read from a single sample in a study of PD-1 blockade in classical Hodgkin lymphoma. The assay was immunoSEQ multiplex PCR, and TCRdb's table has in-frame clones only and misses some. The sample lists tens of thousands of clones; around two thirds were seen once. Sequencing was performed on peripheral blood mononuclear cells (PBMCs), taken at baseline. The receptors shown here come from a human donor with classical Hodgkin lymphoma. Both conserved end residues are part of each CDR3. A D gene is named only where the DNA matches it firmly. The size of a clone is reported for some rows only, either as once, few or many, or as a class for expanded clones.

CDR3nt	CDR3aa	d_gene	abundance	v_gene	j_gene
TGTGCCAGCTCTCCGTCTGCAGACTCCTACGAGCAGTACTTC	CASSPSADSYEQYF	NA	NA	TRBV9	TRBJ2-7
TGTGCCAGCAGCTTCGGATTGACAGGACCCTACGAGCAGTACTTC	CASSFGLTGPYEQYF	NA	NA	TRBV5-6	TRBJ2-7
TGTGCCAGCAGCTCTCCGGGAGATCGAGGGGGAGAGCAGCCCCAGCATTTT	CASSSPGDRGGEQPQHF	NA	NA	TRBV7-9	TRBJ1-5
TGCGCCAGCTCTTGGCGGGAGGGACACAATGAGCAGTTCTTC	CASSWREGHNEQFF	TRBD2	NA	TRBV5-1	TRBJ2-1
TGCAGCGTTGAAGTCTGGGGCGTACAGGTTAACGTCTACGAGCAGTACTTC	CSVEVWGVQVNVYEQYF	NA	NA	TRBV29-1	TRBJ2-7
TGCAGCGTGCCCAGTGAGACCCAGTACTTC	CSVPSETQYF	NA	NA	TRBV29-1	TRBJ2-5
TGTGCCAGCAGCTCTAGCGCCGAGCAGTACTTC	CASSSSAEQYF	NA	NA	TRBV7-9	TRBJ2-7
TGTGCCAGCTCGGGACAGGGGGCTTTCACAGATACGCAGTATTTT	CASSGQGAFTDTQYF	TRBD1	NA	TRBV28	TRBJ2-3
TGTGCCAGCAGCTTTGACCCTAACACTGAAGCTTTCTTT	CASSFDPNTEAFF	NA	NA	TRBV11-3	TRBJ1-1
TGTGCCAGCAGTGCCGACAGGGGACTCTCCGAGCAGTACTTC	CASSADRGLSEQYF	TRBD1	NA	TRBV27	TRBJ2-7
TGTGCCAGCAGTGAAGCATTGAGCTCCTATAATTCACCCCTCCACTTT	CASSEALSSYNSPLHF	NA	NA	TRBV6-1	TRBJ1-6
TGCGCCAGCAGCAGCACAGGTAGCACTGAAGCTTTCTTT	CASSSTGSTEAFF	NA	NA	TRBV4-3	TRBJ1-1
TGTGCCAGCAGTGAAGTAGCGGGAGACGGGGAGCTGTTTTTT	CASSEVAGDGELFF	TRBD2	NA	TRBV6-4	TRBJ2-2
TGTGCCTGGAGTGGAGGGACAGGCCAACCAAGCTCTGGAAACACCATATATTTT	CAWSGGTGQPSSGNTIYF	TRBD1	NA	TRBV30	TRBJ1-3
TGTGCCAGCAGCACGCCGAGGGAGGCAGATACGCAGTATTTT	CASSTPREADTQYF	NA	NA	TRBV6-5	TRBJ2-3
TGTGCCAGCAGCCAAATCCGGGACAGCTACGAGCAGTACTTC	CASSQIRDSYEQYF	TRBD1	NA	TRBV7-2	TRBJ2-7
TGTGCCAGCAGTAAGACTAGCGGGAGGTCTTACTACGAGCAGTACTTC	CASSKTSGRSYYEQYF	TRBD2	NA	TRBV28	TRBJ2-7
TGTGCCAGCAGCCTACACACTGAAGCTTTCTTT	CASSLHTEAFF	NA	few	TRBV16	TRBJ1-1
TGCGCCAGCAGGTTGTATCCCACAGGGGGAAGAGGTGAAAAACTGTTTTTT	CASRLYPTGGRGEKLFF	TRBD1	NA	TRBV5-1	TRBJ1-4
TGTGCCAGCAGCTTGACAGGGCGAGGAACACCCGGGGAGCTGTTTTTT	CASSLTGRGTPGELFF	NA	NA	TRBV5-4	TRBJ2-2
TGCAGCGTTGAACCGTATCAAGACTATGGCTACACCTTC	CSVEPYQDYGYTF	NA	NA	TRBV29-1	TRBJ1-2
TGTGCCAGCAGCCCTCGACAGGGGCAAACTGAAGCTTTCTTT	CASSPRQGQTEAFF	TRBD1	NA	TRBV9	TRBJ1-1
TGTGCCAGCAGCGTAGGTCGGTTGGGGAGAGGCACTGAAGCTTTCTTT	CASSVGRLGRGTEAFF	NA	many	TRBV9	TRBJ1-1
TGTGCCAGCAGCTCTCGTCTAGCGGGAGTTTTAGAGACCCAGTACTTC	CASSSRLAGVLETQYF	TRBD2	NA	TRBV5-4	TRBJ2-5
TGTGCCAGCAGCTCCGGACTGATTAATTCACCCCTCCACTTT	CASSSGLINSPLHF	NA	NA	TRBV5-6	TRBJ1-6
TGTGCCAGCAGTCCTCCGGGACTAGCCGACGAGCAGTACTTC	CASSPPGLADEQYF	TRBD2	NA	TRBV6-6	TRBJ2-7
TGTGCCAGCAGCGCCAGACTAGCGGGAGAGCAGTACTTC	CASSARLAGEQYF	TRBD2	NA	TRBV9	TRBJ2-7
TGTGCCAGCAGCCACCCCAAAAGACTAGCGGGGGATGATACGCAGTATTTT	CASSHPKRLAGDDTQYF	TRBD2	NA	TRBV9	TRBJ2-3
TGTGCCAGCAGCTTAGAGGCTAGCGGGGGCTACAATGAGCAGTTCTTC	CASSLEASGGYNEQFF	TRBD2	NA	TRBV7-2	TRBJ2-1
TGTGCCTGGGACAGGGGAAGAAATGGGCAGTTCTTC	CAWDRGRNGQFF	TRBD1	NA	TRBV30	TRBJ2-1
TGTGCCAGCAGTGACCCGATGGGGGAGACGCACGAGCAGTACTTC	CASSDPMGETHEQYF	NA	few	TRBV6-4	TRBJ2-7
TGCGCCAGCAGCCAAGATAGGCAGGGGAACTATGGCTACACCTTC	CASSQDRQGNYGYTF	NA	medium-sized	TRBV4-3	TRBJ1-2
TGTGCCAGCAGTTACGGACAGTCGTCTACAGATACGCAGTATTTT	CASSYGQSSTDTQYF	NA	NA	TRBV6-5	TRBJ2-3
TGCAGCGTGGCTACAGGGGGCGGCACAGATACGCAGTATTTT	CSVATGGGTDTQYF	TRBD1	NA	TRBV29-1	TRBJ2-3
TGTGCCAGCAGCTCCGACTCTCGGCGTAAGTACTTC	CASSSDSRRKYF	NA	NA	TRBV9	TRBJ2-7
TGCGCCAGCAGCTTGGAAGAGACCCAGCAGTACTTC	CASSLEETQQYF	NA	NA	TRBV5-1	TRBJ2-7
TGTGCCAGCAGCTTAGACAGCGGGAGGGGATCTGAAGCTTTCTTT	CASSLDSGRGSEAFF	NA	NA	TRBV7-8	TRBJ1-1
TGTGCCAGCAAACCAGGGTCCAAACCCTACTACGAGCAGTACTTC	CASKPGSKPYYEQYF	NA	NA	TRBV6-6	TRBJ2-7
TGTGCCTGGAGCGTAGGGACAGGGGAATACGAGCAGTACTTC	CAWSVGTGEYEQYF	TRBD1	NA	TRBV30	TRBJ2-7
TGTGCCAGCAGATACACCGGGACAGGGGCGATTTTCAGCACAGATACGCAGTATTTT	CASRYTGTGAIFSTDTQYF	TRBD1	NA	TRBV27	TRBJ2-3
TGTGCCAGCAGTGGAGGACAGGGGTCAGATACGCAGTATTTT	CASSGGQGSDTQYF	TRBD1	NA	TRBV28	TRBJ2-3
TGTGCCAGCAGCGGGGCCGGACAGGGTTCCGGCACTGAAGCTTTCTTT	CASSGAGQGSGTEAFF	TRBD1	NA	TRBV13	TRBJ1-1
TGTGCCAGCAGCGCTGGAACAGGCGGTGCCACTGAGACCCAGTACTTC	CASSAGTGGATETQYF	NA	NA	TRBV7-8	TRBJ2-5
TGTGCCATAACGCCGCAGGGAGGGGACAATGAGCAGTTCTTC	CAITPQGGDNEQFF	TRBD2	once	TRBV10-3	TRBJ2-1
TGTGCCAGTAGTATAGATGGAGGTCTCGGGGGCTCTGGAAACACCATATATTTT	CASSIDGGLGGSGNTIYF	NA	NA	TRBV19	TRBJ1-3
TGTGCCAGCAGCCTCCAAGGGACAGGGGCTTCACCCCTCCACTTT	CASSLQGTGASPLHF	TRBD1	medium-sized	TRBV6-5	TRBJ1-6
TGTGCCAGCAGCGGGACAGCATTGGGCGAGCAGTACTTC	CASSGTALGEQYF	NA	NA	TRBV9	TRBJ2-7
TGTGCCAGCAGCTTGGACAGGGACTACTCTGGAAACACCATATATTTT	CASSLDRDYSGNTIYF	NA	NA	TRBV5-6	TRBJ1-3
TGTGCCAGCAGCTTGGTAGGTGACCTTTACAATGAGCAGTTCTTC	CASSLVGDLYNEQFF	NA	NA	TRBV5-4	TRBJ2-1
TGTGCCAGCAGGGCAGGGGGGGATCGCTATGGCTACACCTTC	CASRAGGDRYGYTF	TRBD1	NA	TRBV6-1	TRBJ1-2
TGTGCCAGCAGAAACACTGGCGAGCAGTACTTC	CASRNTGEQYF	NA	medium-sized	TRBV28	TRBJ2-7
TGTGCCAGCTTCCCCTCGACCGGGGGGCAGGGGCAGCCCCAGCATTTT	CASFPSTGGQGQPQHF	NA	NA	TRBV5-6	TRBJ1-5
TGTGCCACCAGCAGAGAGCGGGACAGCCCCTCCGGGGAGCTGTTTTTT	CATSRERDSPSGELFF	NA	NA	TRBV15	TRBJ2-2
TGTGCCAGCAGCTTATCCCCTGGGCAGGGCCCCTACAATGAGCAGTTCTTC	CASSLSPGQGPYNEQFF	NA	NA	TRBV13	TRBJ2-1